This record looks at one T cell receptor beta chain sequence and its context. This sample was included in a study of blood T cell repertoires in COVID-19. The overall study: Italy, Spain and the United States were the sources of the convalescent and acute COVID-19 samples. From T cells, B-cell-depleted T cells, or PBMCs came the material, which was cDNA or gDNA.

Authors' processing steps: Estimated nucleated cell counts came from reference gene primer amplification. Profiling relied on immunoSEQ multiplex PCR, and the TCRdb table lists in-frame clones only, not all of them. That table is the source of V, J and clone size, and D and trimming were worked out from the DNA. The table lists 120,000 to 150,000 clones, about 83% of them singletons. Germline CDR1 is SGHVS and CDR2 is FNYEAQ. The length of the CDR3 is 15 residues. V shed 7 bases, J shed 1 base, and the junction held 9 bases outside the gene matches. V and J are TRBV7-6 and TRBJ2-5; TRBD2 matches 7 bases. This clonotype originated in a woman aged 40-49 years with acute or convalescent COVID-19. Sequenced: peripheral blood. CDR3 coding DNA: TGTGCCAGCACTCTAGGCCCGGGGGGCCAAGAGACCCAGTACTTC. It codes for CASTLGPGGQETQYF. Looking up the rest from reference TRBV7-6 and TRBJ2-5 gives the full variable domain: GAGVSQSPRYKVTKRGQDVALRCDPISGHVSLYWYRQALGQGPEFLTYFNYEAQQDKSGLPNDRFSAERPEGSISTLTIQRTEQRDSAMYRCASTLGPGGQETQYFGPGTRLLVL.